This TCR beta chain stems from a study of T-cell memory formation after mild COVID-19. General study points: Memory cells collected pre-infection included some clones that later responded, suggesting cross-reactive memory joined.

As for this clonotype: What it binds is not known.

The CDR3 has 18 amino acids. Looked up from germline, CDR1 is SEHNR and CDR2 is FQNEAQ (reference sequence). With V trimmed by 5 bases and J by 3 bases, 15 bases remained unmatched. TCRdb itself ran the 5' RACE reads through MiXCR, one entry per CDR3 protein. The sample contains 400,000 or so distinct CDR3 sequences, 20% of which appear only once. The chain combines TRBV7-9 with TRBJ2-1; TRBD2 aligns across 8 bases. The clonotype comes from an adult woman who had mild COVID-19 (a few samples of this study predate the infection). Cell type and time point are not known. The sequenced sample was PBMCs or a T cell subset sorted from them (not recorded which). CDR3 in amino acids: CASSRLARTSFDYNEQFF. DNA of the CDR3: TGTGCCAGCAGCCGCCTTGCTCGGACTAGCTTCGACTACAATGAGCAGTTCTTC.